This T cell receptor beta chain derives from a study of response to subunit inactivated influenza vaccine. TCRdb re-analysed the RT-PCR reads in MiXCR, keeping a single row per CDR3 protein. Of about 530,000 distinct CDR3 sequences in the sample, under 15% were seen once. This clonotype was detected ten times or more. Its antigen remains unknown. Study results and limitations: Every seasonal influenza vaccination brings in few new T cells, the authors suggested.

The TCR originated in a man aged 50-60 years who received an inactivated influenza vaccine. The sequencing here drew on PBMCs from blood, taken roughly 45 days after vaccination.

CDR3 sequence: CASSLPPDRASGNTIYF. The CDR3 DNA reads as TGTGCCAGCAGCCTACCCCCTGACCGCGCCTCTGGAAACACCATATATTTT. V usage is TRBV12-3 or TRBV12-4 and J usage is TRBJ1-3; D remains ambiguous. There are 17 residues in the CDR3. Trimming shortened V by 6 bases and J by 0 bases, and 18 bases separated the two germline ends.